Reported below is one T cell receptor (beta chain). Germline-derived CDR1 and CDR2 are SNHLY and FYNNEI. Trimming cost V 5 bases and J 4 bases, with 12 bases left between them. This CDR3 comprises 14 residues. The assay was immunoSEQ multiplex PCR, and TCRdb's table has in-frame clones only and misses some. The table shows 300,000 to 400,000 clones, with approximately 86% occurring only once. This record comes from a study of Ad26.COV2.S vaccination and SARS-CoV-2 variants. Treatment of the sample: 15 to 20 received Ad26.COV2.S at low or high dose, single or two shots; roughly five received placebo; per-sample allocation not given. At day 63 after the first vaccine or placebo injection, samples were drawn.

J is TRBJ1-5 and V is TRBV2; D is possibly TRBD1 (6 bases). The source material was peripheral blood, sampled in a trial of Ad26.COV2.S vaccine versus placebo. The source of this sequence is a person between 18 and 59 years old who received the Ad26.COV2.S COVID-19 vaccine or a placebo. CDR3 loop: CASSYRQVNQPQHF. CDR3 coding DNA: TGTGCCAGCAGTTATCGACAGGTAAATCAGCCCCAGCATTTT.